These T cell receptor beta chains were read from a single sample in a study of shared clonotypes between healthy human individuals. Sequencing was performed with immunoSEQ multiplex PCR; in TCRdb, only in-frame clones are kept and a portion is missing. The data contain over a million clones, around 78% of them singletons. The specimen was memory CD4+ T cells from PBMCs. The receptors come from a man younger than 35 in good health. Some clones in this sample may be carry-over from other donors' samples. Both conserved end residues are part of each CDR3. The D gene is left open where the match is weak. Only part of the rows carry a size: once, few, many, or a class if the clone is expanded.

J,V,D,size,CDR3,DNA
TRBJ2-2,TRBV30,NA,NA,CAWSVQGGNTGELFF,TGTGCCTGGAGTGTACAGGGAGGGAACACCGGGGAGCTGTTTTTT
TRBJ2-7,TRBV29-1,NA,NA,CSALRDGYEQYF,TGCAGCGCCCTCCGGGACGGCTACGAGCAGTACTTC
TRBJ2-6,TRBV7-3,NA,few,CASSAPPGTGANVLTF,TGTGCCAGCAGCGCCCCCCCGGGGACTGGGGCCAACGTCCTGACTTTC
TRBJ1-5,TRBV4-1,NA,NA,CASSQVGQPQHF,TGCGCCAGCAGCCAAGTCGGGCAGCCCCAGCATTTT
TRBJ2-3,TRBV7-6,TRBD2,NA,CASSNRGGPSTDTQYF,TGTGCCAGCAGCAACCGGGGGGGACCTAGCACAGATACGCAGTATTTT
TRBJ1-3,TRBV28,TRBD1,NA,CASSPPRGPGNTIYF,TGTGCCAGCAGCCCCCCGAGGGGGCCTGGAAACACCATATATTTT
TRBJ2-1,TRBV28,NA,NA,CASSLEVYNEQFF,TGTGCCAGCAGTTTAGAGGTGTACAATGAGCAGTTCTTC
TRBJ2-2,TRBV15,TRBD1,NA,CATSRGDRETGELFF,TGTGCCACCAGCAGGGGGGACAGGGAGACCGGGGAGCTGTTTTTT
TRBJ1-2,TRBV7-2,TRBD1,NA,CASSQGGDASNYGYTF,TGTGCCAGCAGCCAGGGGGGGGATGCCTCTAACTATGGCTACACCTTC
TRBJ1-1,TRBV11-2,NA,NA,CASSFVNTEAFF,TGTGCCAGCAGCTTTGTTAACACTGAAGCTTTCTTT
TRBJ2-3,TRBV27,NA,many,CASSAVGEHISTDTQYF,TGTGCCAGCAGTGCCGTGGGGGAGCACATTAGCACAGATACGCAGTATTTT
TRBJ1-1,TRBV6-1,NA,NA,CASKGTSENEAFF,TGTGCCAGCAAGGGGACTTCGGAAAATGAAGCTTTCTTT
TRBJ1-5,TRBV2,NA,NA,CASTEGVRDQPQHF,TGTGCCAGCACCGAAGGTGTCAGGGATCAGCCCCAGCATTTT
TRBJ2-7,TRBV11-3,NA,NA,CASQKHSGAYEQYF,TGTGCCAGCCAGAAACACAGTGGCGCCTACGAGCAGTACTTC
TRBJ2-2,TRBV29-1,NA,NA,CSVEVQSTGELFF,TGCAGCGTTGAAGTCCAGAGCACCGGGGAGCTGTTTTTT
TRBJ2-3,TRBV4-2,NA,NA,CASSRGDGGSVPDTQYF,TGTGCCAGCAGCCGGGGAGACGGCGGGTCTGTGCCAGATACGCAGTATTTT
TRBJ2-5,TRBV4-1,NA,NA,CASSQDPQETQYF,TGCGCCAGCAGCCAAGATCCCCAGGAGACCCAGTACTTC
TRBJ1-1,TRBV5-1,NA,NA,CASSLDTPVTEAFF,TGCGCCAGCAGCCTCGACACCCCAGTCACTGAAGCTTTCTTT